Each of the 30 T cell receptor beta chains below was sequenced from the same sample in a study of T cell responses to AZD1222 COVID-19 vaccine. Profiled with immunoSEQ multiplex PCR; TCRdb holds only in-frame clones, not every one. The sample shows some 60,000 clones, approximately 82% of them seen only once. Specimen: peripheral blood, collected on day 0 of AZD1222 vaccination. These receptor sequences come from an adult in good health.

CDR3 coding DNA: TGTGCCAGCAGTCCGGGACCAGATAGCAATCAGCCCCAGCATTTT. This sequence encodes CASSPGPDSNQPQHF. V and J are TRBV2 and TRBJ1-5; perhaps TRBD1 as D (5 bases). CDR1 and CDR2 (germline): SNHLY, FYNNEI. The CDR3 loop spans 15 amino acids. Trimming pared 5 bases from V and 0 bases from J, leaving 11 bases between.

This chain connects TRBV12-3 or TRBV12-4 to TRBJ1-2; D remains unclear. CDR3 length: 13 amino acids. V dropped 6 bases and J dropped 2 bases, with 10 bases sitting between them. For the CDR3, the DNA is TGTGCCAGCAGCCAAAGGGAGAACTATGGCTACACCTTC. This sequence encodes CASSQRENYGYTF.

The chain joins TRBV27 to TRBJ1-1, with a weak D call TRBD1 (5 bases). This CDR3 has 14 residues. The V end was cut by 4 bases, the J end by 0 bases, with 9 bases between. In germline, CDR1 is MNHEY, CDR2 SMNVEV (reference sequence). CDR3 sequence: CASSSAGLNTEAFF. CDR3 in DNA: TGTGCCAGCAGTTCGGCAGGGTTGAACACTGAAGCTTTCTTT.

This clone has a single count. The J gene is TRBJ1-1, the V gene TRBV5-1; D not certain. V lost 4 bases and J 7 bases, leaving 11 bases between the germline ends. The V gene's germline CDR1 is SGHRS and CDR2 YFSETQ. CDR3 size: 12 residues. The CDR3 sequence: CASSKTLDEAFF. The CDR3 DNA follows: TGCGCCAGCAGCAAGACCTTGGATGAAGCTTTCTTT.

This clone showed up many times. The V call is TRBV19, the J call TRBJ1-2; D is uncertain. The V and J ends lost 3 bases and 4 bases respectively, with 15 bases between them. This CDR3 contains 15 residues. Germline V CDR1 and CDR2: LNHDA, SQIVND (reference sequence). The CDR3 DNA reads TGTGCCAGTAGTATCGGAGGCGCAGGAGCCTATGGCTACACCTTC. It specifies CASSIGGAGAYGYTF.

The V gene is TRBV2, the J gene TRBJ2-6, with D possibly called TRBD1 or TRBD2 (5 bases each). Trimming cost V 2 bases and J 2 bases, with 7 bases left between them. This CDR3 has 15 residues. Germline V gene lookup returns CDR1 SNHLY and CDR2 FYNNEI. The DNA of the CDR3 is TGTGCCAGCAGTGAACGGGGACCTGGGGCCAACGTCCTGACTTTC. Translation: CASSERGPGANVLTF.

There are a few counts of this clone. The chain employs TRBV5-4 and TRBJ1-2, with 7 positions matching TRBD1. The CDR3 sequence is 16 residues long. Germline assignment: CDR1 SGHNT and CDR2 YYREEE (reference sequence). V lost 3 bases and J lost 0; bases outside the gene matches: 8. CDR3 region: CASSSGTAGANYGYTF. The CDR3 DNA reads TGTGCCAGCAGCTCGGGGACAGCGGGCGCTAACTATGGCTACACCTTC. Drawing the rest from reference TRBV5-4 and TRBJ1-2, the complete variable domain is ETGVTQSPTHLIKTRGQQVTLRCSSQSGHNTVSWYQQALGQGPQFIFQYYREEENGRGNFPPRFSGLQFPNYSSELNVNALELDDSALYLCASSSGTAGANYGYTFGSGTRLTVV.

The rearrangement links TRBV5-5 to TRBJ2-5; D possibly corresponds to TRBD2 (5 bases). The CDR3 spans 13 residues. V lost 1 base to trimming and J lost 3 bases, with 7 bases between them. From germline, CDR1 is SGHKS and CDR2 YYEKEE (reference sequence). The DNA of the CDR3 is TGTGCCAGCAGCTTGCCGGGGAAAGAGACCCAGTACTTC. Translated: CASSLPGKETQYF.

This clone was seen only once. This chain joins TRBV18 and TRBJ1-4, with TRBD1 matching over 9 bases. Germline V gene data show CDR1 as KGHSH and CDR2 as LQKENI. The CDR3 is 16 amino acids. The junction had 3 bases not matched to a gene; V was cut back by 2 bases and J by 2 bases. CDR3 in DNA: TGTGCCAGCTCACCATTGACAGGGGGTACTAATGAAAAACTGTTTTTT. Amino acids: CASSPLTGGTNEKLFF.

CDR3 loop: CASSFGTGSGNTIYF. CDR3 DNA: TGCGCCAGCAGCTTTGGCACAGGCTCTGGAAACACCATATATTTT. V and J are TRBV5-1 and TRBJ1-3, with a weak D call TRBD1 (5 bases). Germline V CDR1 and CDR2: SGHRS, YFSETQ. The ends were cut back, 2 bases at V and 0 bases at J, with 9 bases in the middle. This CDR3 has 15 amino acids.

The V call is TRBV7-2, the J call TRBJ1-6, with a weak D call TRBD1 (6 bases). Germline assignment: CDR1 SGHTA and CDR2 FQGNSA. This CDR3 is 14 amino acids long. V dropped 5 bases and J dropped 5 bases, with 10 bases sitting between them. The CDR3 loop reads CASSTRTDNSPLHF. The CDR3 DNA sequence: TGTGCCAGCAGCACCCGGACAGATAATTCACCCCTCCACTTT.

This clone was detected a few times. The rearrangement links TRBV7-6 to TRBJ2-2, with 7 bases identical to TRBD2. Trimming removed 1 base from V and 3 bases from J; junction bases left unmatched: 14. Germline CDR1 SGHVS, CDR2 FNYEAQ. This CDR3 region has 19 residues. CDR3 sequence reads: CASSLDVASGSWDTGELFF. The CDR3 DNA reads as TGTGCCAGCAGCTTAGATGTCGCTAGCGGCTCTTGGGACACCGGGGAGCTGTTTTTT.

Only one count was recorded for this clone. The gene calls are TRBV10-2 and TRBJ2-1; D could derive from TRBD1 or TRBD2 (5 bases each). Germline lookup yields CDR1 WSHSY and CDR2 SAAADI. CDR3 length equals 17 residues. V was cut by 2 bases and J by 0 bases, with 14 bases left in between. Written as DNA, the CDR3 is TGCGCCAGCAGTGAGGTTGGGGGAATAGACTCCTACAATGAGCAGTTCTTC. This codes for CASSEVGGIDSYNEQFF.

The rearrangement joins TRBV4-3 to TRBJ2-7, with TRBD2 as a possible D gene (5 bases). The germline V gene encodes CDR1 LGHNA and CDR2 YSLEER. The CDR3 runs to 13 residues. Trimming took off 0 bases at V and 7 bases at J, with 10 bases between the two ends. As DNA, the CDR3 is TGCGCCAGCAGCCAAGATACGCGCGGGGAGCAGTACTTC. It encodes CASSQDTRGEQYF.

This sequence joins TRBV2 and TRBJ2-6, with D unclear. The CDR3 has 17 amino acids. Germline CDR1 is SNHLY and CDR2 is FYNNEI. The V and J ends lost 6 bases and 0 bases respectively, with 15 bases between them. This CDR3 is CASSFIRISSGANVLTF. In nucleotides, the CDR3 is TGTGCCAGCAGCTTCATTCGGATAAGCTCTGGGGCCAACGTCCTGACTTTC.

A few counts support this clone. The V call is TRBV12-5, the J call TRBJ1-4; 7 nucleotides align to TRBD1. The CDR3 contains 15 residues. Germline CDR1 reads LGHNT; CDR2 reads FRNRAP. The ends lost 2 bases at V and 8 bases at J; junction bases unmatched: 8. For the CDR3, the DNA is TGTGCTAGTGGTTTGATAGGGGGCGGTACGGAAAAACTGTTTTTT. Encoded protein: CASGLIGGGTEKLFF.

CDR3 region: CASSQAGTVSNQPQHF. The CDR3 bases are TGCGCCAGCAGCCAGGCCGGGACGGTGAGCAATCAGCCCCAGCATTTT. The gene calls are TRBV4-1 and TRBJ1-5; D may be TRBD1 (5 bases). V was clipped by 3 bases and J by 1 base, with 13 bases between them. CDR1 and CDR2 (germline): MGHRA, YSYEKL. The CDR3 sequence is 16 residues long.

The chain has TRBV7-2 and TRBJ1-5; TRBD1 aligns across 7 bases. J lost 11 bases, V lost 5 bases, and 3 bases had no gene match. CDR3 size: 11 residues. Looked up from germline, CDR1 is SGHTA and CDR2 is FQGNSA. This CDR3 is CASSPGGTQHF. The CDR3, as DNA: TGTGCCAGCAGCCCAGGGGGAACCCAGCATTTT.

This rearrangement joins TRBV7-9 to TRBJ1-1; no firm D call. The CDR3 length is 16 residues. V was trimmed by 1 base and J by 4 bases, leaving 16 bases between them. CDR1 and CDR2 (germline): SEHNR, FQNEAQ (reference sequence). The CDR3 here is CASSLGSAFRGTEAFF. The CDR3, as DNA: TGTGCCAGCAGCTTAGGGTCGGCTTTTCGGGGCACTGAAGCTTTCTTT. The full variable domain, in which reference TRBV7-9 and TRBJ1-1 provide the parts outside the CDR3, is DTGVSQNPRHKITKRGQNVTFRCDPISEHNRLYWYRQTLGQGPEFLTYFQNEAQLEKSRLLSDRFSAERPKGSFSTLEIQRTEQGDSAMYLCASSLGSAFRGTEAFFGQGTRLTVV.

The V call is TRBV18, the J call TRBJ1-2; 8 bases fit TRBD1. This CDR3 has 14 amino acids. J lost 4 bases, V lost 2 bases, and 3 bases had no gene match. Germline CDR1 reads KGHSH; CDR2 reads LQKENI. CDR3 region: CASSPEQGGYGYTF. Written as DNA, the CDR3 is TGTGCCAGCTCACCAGAACAGGGGGGCTATGGCTACACCTTC.

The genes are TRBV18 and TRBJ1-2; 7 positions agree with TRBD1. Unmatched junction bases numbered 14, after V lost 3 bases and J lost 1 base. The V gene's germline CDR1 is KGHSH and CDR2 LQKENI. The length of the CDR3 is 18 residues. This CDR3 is CASSPYMGQNYGNYGYTF. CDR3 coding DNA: TGTGCCAGCTCACCTTACATGGGACAGAACTACGGTAACTATGGCTACACCTTC.

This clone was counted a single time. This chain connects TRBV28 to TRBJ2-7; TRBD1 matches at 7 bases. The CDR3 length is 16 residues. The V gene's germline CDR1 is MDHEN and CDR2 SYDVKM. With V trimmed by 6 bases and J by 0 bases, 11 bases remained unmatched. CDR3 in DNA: TGTGCCAGCAGCGCCTTGGGACAGTCACTCTCCTACGAGCAGTACTTC. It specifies CASSALGQSLSYEQYF. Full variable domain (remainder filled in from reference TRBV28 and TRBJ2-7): DVKVTQSSRYLVKRTGEKVFLECVQDMDHENMFWYRQDPGLGLRLIYFSYDVKMKEKGDIPEGYSVSREKKERFSLILESASTNQTSMYLCASSALGQSLSYEQYFGPGTRLTVT.

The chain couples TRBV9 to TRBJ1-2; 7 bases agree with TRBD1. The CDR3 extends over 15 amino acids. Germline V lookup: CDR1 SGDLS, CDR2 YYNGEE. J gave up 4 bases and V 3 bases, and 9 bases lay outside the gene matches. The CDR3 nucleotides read TGTGCCAGCAGCGCATTTCCGGGACAGATCTATGGCTACACCTTC. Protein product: CASSAFPGQIYGYTF.

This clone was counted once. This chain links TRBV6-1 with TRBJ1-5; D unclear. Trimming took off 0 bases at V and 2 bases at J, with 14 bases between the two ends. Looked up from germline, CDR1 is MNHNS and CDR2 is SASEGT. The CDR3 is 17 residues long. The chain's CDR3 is CASSEAGGGLGNQPQHF. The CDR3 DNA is TGTGCCAGCAGTGAAGCTGGCGGCGGGTTGGGCAATCAGCCCCAGCATTTT.

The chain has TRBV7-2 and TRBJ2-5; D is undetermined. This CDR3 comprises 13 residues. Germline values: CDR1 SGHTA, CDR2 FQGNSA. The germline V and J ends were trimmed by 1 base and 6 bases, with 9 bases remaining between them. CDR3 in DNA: TGTGCCAGCAGCTTAGGGCAACTACAGACCCAGTACTTC. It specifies CASSLGQLQTQYF.

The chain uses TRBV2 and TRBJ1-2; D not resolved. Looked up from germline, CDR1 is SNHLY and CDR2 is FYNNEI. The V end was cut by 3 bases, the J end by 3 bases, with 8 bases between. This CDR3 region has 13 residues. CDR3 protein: CASSESGYYGYTF. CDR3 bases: TGTGCCAGCAGTGAGTCCGGCTACTATGGCTACACCTTC. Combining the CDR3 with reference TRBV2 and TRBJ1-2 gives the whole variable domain EPEVTQTPSHQVTQMGQEVILRCVPISNHLYFYWYRQILGQKVEFLVSFYNNEISEKSEIFDDQFSVERPDGSNFTLKIRSTKLEDSAMYFCASSESGYYGYTFGSGTRLTVV.

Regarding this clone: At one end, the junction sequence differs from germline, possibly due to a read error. The CDR3: CASSKTSGPTDTQYF. DNA for the CDR3: TGTGCTAGCAGCAAGACTAGCGGGCCGACAGATACGCAGTATTTT. V usage is TRBV7-7 and J usage is TRBJ2-3; 10 bases map to TRBD2. The germline V gene has CDR1 SSHAT and CDR2 FNYEAQ (reference sequence). The CDR3 totals 15 residues. Variable domain in full (rest from reference TRBV7-7 and TRBJ2-3): GAGVSQSPRYKVTKRGQDVTLRCDPISSHATLYWYQQALGQGPEFLTYFNYEAQPDKSGLPSDRFSAERPEGSISTLTIQRTEQRDSAMYRCASSKTSGPTDTQYFGPGTRLTVL.

CDR3 protein: CASSLYEQYF. The CDR3, as DNA: TGTGCCAGCAGCTTATACGAGCAGTACTTC. The chain joins TRBV11-2 to TRBJ2-7, with D unclear. CDR3 length: 10 amino acids. The V end was cut by 2 bases, the J end by 4 bases, with 0 bases between. The germline gives CDR1 SGHAT, CDR2 FQNNGV.

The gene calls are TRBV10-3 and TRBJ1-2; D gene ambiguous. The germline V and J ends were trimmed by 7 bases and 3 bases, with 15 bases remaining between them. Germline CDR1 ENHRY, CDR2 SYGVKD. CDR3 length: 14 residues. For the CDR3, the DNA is TGTGCCATCACCTCGGCCCCGAGGGACTATGGCTACACCTTC. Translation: CAITSAPRDYGYTF.

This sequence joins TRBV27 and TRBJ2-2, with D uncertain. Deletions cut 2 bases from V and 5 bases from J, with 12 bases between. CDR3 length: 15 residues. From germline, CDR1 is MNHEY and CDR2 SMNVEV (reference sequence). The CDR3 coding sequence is TGTGCCAGCAGTTTACGTGGGGTTTGGACCGGGGAGCTGTTTTTT. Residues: CASSLRGVWTGELFF.